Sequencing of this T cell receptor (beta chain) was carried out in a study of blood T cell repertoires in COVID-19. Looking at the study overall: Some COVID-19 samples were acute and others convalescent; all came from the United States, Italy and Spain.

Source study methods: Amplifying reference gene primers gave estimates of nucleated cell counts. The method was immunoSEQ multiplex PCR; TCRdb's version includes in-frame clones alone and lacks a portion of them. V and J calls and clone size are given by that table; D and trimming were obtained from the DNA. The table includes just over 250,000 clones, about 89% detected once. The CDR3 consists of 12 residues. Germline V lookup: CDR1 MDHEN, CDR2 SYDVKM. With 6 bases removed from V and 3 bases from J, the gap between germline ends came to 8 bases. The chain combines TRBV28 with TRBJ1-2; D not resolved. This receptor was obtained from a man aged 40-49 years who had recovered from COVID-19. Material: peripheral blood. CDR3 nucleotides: TGTGCCAGCAGGGAGGGAGACTATGGCTACACCTTC. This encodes CASREGDYGYTF.